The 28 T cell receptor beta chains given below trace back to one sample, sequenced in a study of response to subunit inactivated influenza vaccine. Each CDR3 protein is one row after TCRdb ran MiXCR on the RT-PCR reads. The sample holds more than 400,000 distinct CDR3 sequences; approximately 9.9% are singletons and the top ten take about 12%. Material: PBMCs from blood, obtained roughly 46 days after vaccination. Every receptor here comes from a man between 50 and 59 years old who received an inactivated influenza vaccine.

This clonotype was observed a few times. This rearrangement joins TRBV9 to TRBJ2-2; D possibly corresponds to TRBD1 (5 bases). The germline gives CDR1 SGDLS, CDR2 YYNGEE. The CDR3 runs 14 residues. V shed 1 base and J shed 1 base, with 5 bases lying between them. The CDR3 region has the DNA TGTGCCAGCAGCGTAACAGGGAACACCGGGGAGCTGTTTTTT. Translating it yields CASSVTGNTGELFF.

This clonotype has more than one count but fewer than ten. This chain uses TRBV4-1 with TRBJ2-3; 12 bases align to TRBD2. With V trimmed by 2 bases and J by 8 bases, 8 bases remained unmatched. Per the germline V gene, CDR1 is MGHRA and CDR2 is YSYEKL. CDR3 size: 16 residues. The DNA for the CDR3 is TGCGCCAGCAGCCAACATGCTAGCGGGGGGGCGGGTACGCAGTATTTT. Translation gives CASSQHASGGAGTQYF.

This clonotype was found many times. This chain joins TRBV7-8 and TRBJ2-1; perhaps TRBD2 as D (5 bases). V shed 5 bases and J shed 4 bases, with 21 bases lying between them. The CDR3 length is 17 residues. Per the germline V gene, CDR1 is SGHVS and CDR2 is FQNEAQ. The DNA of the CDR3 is TGTGCCAGCAGCCTACCTTTGAGACTACGTACTTACAATGAGCAGTTCTTC. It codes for CASSLPLRLRTYNEQFF.

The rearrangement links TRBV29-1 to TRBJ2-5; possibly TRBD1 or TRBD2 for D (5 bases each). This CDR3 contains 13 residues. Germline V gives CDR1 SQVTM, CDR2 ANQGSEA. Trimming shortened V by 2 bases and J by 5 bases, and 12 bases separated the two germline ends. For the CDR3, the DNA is TGCAGCGTTGAATATCGGGGCCGGGAGACCCAGTACTTC. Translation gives CSVEYRGRETQYF.

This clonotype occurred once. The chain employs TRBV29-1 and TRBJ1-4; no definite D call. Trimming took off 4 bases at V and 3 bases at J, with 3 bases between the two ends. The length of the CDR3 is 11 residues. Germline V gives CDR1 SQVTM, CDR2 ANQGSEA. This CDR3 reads CSVAANEKLFF. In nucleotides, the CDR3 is TGCAGCGTTGCAGCTAATGAAAAACTGTTTTTT.

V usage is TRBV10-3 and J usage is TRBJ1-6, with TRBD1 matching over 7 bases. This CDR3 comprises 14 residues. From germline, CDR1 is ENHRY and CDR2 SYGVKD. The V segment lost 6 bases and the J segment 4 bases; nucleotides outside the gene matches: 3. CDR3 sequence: CAIRGTVYNSPLHF. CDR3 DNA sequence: TGTGCCATCAGGGGGACAGTATATAATTCACCCCTCCACTTT.

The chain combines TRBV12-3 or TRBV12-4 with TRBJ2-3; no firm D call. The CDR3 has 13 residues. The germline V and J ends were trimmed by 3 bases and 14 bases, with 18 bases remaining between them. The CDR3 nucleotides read TGTGCCAGCAGTTTTGCGATCGGTAGGGAATCGTATTTT. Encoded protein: CASSFAIGRESYF.

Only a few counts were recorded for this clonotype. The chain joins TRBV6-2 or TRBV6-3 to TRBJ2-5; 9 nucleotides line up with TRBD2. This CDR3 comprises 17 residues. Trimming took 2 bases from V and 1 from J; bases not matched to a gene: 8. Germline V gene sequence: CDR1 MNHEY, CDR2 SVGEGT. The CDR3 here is CASSYRQRGDFQETQYF. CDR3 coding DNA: TGTGCCAGCAGTTACCGTCAGCGGGGGGATTTCCAAGAGACCCAGTACTTC.

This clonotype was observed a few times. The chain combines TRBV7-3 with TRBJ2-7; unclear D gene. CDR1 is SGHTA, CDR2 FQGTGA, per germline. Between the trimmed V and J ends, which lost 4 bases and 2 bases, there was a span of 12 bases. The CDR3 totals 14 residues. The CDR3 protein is CASSSRKYPYEQYF. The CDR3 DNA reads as TGTGCCAGCAGCTCCAGGAAATATCCCTACGAGCAGTACTTC.

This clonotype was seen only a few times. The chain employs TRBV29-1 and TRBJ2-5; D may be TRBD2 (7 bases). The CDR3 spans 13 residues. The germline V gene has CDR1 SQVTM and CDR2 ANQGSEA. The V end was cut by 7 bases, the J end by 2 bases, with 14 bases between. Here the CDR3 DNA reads TGCAGCGGGACGCGGGGGCAACAAGAGACCCAGTACTTC. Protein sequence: CSGTRGQQETQYF.

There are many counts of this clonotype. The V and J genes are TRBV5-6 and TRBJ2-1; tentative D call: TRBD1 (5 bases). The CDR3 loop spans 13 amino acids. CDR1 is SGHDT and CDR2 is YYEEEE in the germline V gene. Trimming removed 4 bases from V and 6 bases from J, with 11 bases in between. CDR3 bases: TGTGCCAGCAGCCTGGGGCTAGGCAATGAGCAGTTCTTC. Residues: CASSLGLGNEQFF.

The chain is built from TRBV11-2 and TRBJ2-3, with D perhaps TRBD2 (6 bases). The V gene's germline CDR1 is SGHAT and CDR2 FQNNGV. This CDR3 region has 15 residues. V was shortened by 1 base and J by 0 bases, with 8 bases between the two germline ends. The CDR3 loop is CASSLGGVSTDTQYF. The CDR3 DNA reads TGTGCCAGCAGCTTAGGGGGGGTCAGCACAGATACGCAGTATTTT.

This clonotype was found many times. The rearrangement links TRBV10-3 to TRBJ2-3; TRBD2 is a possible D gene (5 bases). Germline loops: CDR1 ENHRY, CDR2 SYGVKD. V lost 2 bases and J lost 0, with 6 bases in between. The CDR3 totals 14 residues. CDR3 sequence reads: CAISETRSTDTQYF. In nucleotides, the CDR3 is TGTGCCATCAGTGAGACTAGGAGCACAGATACGCAGTATTTT.

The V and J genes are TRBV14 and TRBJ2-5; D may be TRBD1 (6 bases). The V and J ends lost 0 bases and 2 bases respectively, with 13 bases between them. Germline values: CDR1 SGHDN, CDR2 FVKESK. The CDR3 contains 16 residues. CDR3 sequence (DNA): TGTGCCAGCAGCCAAGACCGGGACACTTATCAAGAGACCCAGTACTTC. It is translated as CASSQDRDTYQETQYF.

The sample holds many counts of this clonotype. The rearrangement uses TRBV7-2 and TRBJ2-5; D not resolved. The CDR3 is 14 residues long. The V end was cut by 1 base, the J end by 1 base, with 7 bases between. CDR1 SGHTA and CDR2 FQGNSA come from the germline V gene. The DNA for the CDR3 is TGTGCCAGCAGCTTAGGACGGAGCCAAGAGACCCAGTACTTC. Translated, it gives CASSLGRSQETQYF.

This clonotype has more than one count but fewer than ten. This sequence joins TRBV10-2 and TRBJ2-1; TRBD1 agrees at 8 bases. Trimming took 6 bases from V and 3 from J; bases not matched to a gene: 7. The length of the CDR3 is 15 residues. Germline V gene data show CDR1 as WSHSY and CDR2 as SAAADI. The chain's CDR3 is CASRSGQGGYNEQFF. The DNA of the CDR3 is TGCGCCAGCAGATCCGGACAGGGCGGCTACAATGAGCAGTTCTTC.

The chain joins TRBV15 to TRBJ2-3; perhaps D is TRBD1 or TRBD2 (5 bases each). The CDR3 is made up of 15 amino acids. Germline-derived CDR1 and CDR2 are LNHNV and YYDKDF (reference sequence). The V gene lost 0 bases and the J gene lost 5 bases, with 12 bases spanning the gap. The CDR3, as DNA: TGTGCCACCAGCAGAGATGAAGCGAGGGGAGATACGCAGTATTTT. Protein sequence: CATSRDEARGDTQYF.

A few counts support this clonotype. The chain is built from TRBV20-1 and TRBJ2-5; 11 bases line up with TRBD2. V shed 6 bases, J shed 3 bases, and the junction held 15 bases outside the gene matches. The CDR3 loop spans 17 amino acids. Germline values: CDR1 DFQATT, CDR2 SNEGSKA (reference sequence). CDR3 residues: CSALGSGTSGAEETQYF. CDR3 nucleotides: TGCAGTGCGCTCGGAAGCGGGACTAGCGGAGCTGAAGAGACCCAGTACTTC.

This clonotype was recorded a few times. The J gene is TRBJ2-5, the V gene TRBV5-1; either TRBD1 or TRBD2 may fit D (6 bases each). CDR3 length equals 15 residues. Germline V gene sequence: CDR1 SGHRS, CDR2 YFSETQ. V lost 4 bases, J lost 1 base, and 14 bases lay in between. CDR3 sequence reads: CASSLEGGSQETQYF. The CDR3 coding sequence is TGCGCCAGCAGCCTGGAGGGGGGATCCCAAGAGACCCAGTACTTC. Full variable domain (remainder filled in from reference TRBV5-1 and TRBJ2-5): KAGVTQTPRYLIKTRGQQVTLSCSPISGHRSVSWYQQTPGQGLQFLFEYFSETQRNKGNFPGRFSGRQFSNSRSEMNVSTLELGDSALYLCASSLEGGSQETQYFGPGTRLLVL.

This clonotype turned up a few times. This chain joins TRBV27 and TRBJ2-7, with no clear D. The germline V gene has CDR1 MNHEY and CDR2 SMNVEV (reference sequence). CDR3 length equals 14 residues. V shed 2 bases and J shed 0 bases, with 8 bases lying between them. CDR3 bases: TGTGCCAGCAGTTTAACAGAAAACTCCTACGAGCAGTACTTC. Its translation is CASSLTENSYEQYF.

The CDR3 sequence: CASSLPSGIKTQYF. The DNA for the CDR3 is TGTGCCAGCAGCCTACCTAGCGGGATTAAGACCCAGTACTTC. This sequence joins TRBV7-2 and TRBJ2-5, with 9 bases that match TRBD2. V shed 5 bases and J 6 bases; nucleotides not matched to a gene: 7. This CDR3 has 14 residues. In germline, CDR1 is SGHTA, CDR2 FQGNSA.

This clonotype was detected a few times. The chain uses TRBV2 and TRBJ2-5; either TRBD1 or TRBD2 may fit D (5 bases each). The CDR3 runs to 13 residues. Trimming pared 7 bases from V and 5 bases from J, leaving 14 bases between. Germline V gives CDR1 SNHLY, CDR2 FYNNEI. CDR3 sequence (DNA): TGTGCCAGCAATACGGGGCCGGTGGAGACCCAGTACTTC. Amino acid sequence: CASNTGPVETQYF.

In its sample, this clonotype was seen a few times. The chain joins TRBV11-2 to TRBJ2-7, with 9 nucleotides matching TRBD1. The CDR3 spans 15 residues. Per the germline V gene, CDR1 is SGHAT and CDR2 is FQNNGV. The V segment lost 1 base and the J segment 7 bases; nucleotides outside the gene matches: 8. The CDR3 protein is CASSLGFGTGREQYF. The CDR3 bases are TGTGCCAGCAGCTTAGGTTTCGGGACAGGGAGGGAGCAGTACTTC. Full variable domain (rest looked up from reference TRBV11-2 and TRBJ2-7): EAGVAQSPRYKIIEKRQSVAFWCNPISGHATLYWYQQILGQGPKLLIQFQNNGVVDDSQLPKDRFSAERLKGVDSTLKIQPAKLEDSAVYLCASSLGFGTGREQYFGPGTRLTVT.

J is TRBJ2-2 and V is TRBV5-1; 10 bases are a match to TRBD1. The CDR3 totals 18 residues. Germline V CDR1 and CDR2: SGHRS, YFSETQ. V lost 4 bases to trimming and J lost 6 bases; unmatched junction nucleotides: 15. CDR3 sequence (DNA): TGCGCCAGCAGCACCCGGACAGGGGGTGTTGGTGTAGCCGGGGAGCTGTTTTTT. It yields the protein CASSTRTGGVGVAGELFF.

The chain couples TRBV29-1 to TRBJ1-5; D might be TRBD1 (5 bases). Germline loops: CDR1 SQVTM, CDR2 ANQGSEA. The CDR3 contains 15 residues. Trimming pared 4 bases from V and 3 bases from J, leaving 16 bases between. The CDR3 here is CSVVLGGNANQPQHF. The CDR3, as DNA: TGCAGCGTTGTGTTGGGGGGGAATGCCAATCAGCCCCAGCATTTT.

The CDR3 nucleotides read TGTGCCAGCAGCGTAGTGAGCGGCACAGATACGCAGTATTTT. Translated: CASSVVSGTDTQYF. This chain connects TRBV9 to TRBJ2-3; D gene uncertain. The germline V gene encodes CDR1 SGDLS and CDR2 YYNGEE. This CDR3 spans 14 amino acids. Trimming stripped 0 bases from V and 1 base from J, with 6 bases between.

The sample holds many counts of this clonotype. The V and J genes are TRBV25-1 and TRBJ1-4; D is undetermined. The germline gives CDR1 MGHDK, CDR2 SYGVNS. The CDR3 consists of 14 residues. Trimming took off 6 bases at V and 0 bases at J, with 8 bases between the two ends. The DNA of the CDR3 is TGTGCCAGCAGCTTACCTGCAACTAATGAAAAACTGTTTTTT. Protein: CASSLPATNEKLFF.

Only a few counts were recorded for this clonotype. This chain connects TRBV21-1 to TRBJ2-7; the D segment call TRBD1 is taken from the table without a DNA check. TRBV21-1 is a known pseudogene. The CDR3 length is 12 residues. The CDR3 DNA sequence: TGTGCCAGCAGCAACCGGGACTACGAGCAGTACTTC. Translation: CASSNRDYEQYF.